This TCR beta chain is from a study of T cell responses to AZD1222 COVID-19 vaccine. Comments on this clone: No antigen is known for it.

Here immunoSEQ multiplex PCR was the method, and the copy in TCRdb shows in-frame clones only, minus some. The table includes about 93,000 clones, 70% to 90% detected once. Between the trimmed V and J ends, which lost 6 bases and 0 bases, there was a span of 11 bases. CDR3 length: 14 residues. Germline V gene sequence: CDR1 MNHEY, CDR2 SVGAGI. Study-wide findings and caveats: Most donors were white British, females outnumbered males, and clonal diversity was possibly underestimated.

J is TRBJ1-1 and V is TRBV6-5; no clear D gene. The clonotype comes from an adult in good health. The sequenced sample was peripheral blood, obtained on day 0 of AZD1222 vaccination. CDR3: CASSGLWLNTEAFF. The CDR3 DNA is TGTGCCAGCAGCGGACTTTGGCTGAACACTGAAGCTTTCTTT.